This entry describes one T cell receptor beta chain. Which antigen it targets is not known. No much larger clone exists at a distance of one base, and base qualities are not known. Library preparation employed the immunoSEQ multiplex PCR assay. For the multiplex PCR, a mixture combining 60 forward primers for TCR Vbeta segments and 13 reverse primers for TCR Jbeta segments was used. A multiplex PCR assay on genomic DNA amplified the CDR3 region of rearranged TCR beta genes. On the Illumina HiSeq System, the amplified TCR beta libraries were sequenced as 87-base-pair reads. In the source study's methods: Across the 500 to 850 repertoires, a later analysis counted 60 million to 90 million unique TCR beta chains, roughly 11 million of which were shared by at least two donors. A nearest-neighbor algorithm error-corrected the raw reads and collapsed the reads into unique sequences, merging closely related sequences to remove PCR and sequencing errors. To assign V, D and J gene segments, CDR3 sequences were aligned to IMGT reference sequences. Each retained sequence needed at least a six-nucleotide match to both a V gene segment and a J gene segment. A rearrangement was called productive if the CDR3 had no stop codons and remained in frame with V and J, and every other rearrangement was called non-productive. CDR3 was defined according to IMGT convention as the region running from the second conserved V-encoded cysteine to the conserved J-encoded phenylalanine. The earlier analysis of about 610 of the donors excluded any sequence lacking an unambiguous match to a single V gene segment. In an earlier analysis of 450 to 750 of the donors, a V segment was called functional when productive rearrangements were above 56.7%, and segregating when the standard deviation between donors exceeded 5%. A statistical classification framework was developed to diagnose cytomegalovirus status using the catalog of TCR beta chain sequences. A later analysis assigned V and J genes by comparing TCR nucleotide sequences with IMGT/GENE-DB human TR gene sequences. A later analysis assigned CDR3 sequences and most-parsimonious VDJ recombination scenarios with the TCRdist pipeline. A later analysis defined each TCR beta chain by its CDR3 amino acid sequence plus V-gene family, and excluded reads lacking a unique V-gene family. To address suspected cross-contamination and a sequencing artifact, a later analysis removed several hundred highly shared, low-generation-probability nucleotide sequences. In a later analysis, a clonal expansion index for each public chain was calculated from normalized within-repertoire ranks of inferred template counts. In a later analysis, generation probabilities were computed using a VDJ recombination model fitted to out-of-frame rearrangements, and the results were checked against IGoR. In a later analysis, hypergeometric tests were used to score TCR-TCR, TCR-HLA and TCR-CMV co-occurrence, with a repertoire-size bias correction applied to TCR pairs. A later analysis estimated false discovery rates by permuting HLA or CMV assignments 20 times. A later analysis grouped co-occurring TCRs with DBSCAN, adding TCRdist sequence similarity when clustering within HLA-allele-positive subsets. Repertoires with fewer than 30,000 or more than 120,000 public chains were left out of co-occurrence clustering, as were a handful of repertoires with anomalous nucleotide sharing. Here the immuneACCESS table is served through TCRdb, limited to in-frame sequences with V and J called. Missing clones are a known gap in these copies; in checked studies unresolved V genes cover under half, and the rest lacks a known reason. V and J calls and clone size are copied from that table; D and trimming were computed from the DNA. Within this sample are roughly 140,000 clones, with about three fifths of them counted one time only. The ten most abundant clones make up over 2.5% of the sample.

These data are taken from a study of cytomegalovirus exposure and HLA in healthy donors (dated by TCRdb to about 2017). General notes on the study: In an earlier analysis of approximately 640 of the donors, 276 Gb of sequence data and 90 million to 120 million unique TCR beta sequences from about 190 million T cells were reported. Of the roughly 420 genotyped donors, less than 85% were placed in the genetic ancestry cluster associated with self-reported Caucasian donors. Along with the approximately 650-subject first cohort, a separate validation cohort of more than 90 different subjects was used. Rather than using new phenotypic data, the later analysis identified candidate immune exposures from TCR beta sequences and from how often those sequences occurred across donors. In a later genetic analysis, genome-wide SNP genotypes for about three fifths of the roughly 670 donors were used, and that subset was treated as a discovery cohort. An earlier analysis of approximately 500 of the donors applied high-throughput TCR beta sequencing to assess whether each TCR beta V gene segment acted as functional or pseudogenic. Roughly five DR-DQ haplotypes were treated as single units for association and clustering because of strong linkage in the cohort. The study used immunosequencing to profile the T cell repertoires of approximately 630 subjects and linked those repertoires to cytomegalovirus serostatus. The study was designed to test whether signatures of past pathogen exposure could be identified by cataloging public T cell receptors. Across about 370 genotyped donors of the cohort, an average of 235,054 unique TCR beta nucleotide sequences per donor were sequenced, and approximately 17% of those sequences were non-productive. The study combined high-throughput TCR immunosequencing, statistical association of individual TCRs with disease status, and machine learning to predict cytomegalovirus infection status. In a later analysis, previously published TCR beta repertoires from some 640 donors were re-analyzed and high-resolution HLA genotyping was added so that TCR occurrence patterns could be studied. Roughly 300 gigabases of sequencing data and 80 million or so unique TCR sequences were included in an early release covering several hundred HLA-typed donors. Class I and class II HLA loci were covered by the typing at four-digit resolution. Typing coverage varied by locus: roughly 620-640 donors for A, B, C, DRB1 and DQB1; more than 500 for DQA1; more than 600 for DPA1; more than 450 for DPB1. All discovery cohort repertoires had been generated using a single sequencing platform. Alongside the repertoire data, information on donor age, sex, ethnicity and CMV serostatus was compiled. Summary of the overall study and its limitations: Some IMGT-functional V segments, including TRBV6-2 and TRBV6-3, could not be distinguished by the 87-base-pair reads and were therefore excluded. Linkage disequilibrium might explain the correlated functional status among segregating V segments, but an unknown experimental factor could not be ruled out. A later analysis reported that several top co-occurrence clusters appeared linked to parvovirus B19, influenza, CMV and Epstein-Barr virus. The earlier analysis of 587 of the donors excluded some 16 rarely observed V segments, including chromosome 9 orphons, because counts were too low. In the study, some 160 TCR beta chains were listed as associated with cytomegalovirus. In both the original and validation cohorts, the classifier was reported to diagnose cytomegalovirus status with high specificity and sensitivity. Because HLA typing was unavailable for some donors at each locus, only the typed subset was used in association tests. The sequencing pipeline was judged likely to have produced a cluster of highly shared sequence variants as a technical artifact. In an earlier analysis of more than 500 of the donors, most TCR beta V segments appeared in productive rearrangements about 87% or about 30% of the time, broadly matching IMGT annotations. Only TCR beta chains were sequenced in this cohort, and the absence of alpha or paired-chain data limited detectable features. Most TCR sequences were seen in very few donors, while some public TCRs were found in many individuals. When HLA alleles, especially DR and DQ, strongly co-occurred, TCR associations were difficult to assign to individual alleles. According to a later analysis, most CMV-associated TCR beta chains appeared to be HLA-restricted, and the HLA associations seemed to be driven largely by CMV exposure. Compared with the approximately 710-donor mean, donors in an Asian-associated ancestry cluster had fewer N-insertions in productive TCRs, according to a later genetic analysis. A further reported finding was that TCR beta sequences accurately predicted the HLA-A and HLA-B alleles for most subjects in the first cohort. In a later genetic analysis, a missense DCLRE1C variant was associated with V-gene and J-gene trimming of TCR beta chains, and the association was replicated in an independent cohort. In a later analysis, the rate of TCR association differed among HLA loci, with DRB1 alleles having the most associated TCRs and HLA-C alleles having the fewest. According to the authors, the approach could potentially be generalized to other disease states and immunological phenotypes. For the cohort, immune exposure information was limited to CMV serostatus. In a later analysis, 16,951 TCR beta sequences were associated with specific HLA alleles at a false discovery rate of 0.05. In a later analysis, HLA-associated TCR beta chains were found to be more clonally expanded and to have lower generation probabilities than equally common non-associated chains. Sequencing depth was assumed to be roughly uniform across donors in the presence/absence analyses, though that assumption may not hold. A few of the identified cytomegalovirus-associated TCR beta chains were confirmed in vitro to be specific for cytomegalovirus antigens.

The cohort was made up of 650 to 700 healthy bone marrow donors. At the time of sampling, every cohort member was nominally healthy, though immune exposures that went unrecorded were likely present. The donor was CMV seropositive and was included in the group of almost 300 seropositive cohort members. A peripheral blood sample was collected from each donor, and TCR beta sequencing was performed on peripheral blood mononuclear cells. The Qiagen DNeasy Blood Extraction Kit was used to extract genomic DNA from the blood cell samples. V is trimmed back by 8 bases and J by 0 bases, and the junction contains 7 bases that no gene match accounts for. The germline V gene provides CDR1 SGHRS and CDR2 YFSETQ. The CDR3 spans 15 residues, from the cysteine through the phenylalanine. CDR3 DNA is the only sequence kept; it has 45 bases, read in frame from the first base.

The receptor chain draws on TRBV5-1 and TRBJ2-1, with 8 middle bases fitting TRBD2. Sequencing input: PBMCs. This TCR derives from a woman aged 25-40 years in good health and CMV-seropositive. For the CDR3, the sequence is CASSREGGSYNEQFF. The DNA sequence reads TGCGCCAGTTCCCGGGAGGGCGGCTCCTACAATGAGCAGTTCTTC.